This T cell receptor beta chain was retrieved from a study of T cell repertoires in cytomegalovirus infection. V was clipped by 3 bases and J by 5 bases, with 16 bases between them. The CDR3 is 15 amino acids. Germline CDR1 reads SGHTA; CDR2 reads FQGNSA. TCRdb re-derived calls from the reads in MiXCR, one entry per CDR3 protein. The profile covers about 180,000 distinct CDR3 sequences, with approximately 15% appearing a single time and 25% to 30% taken by the ten largest. This clonotype came up many times. This sequence originates from a human donor in good health (CMV status not recorded). Some clones in this sample may be carry-over from other donors' samples. The chain carries TRBV7-2 and TRBJ1-1; possibly TRBD1 for D (5 bases). Material: PBMCs. The CDR3 loop reads CASSFGQGSGTEAFF. The CDR3 nucleotides read TGTGCCAGCAGCTTCGGGCAGGGATCGGGGACTGAAGCTTTCTTT.